A single sample gave rise to the 11 T cell receptor beta chains below, sequenced in a study of T cell changes during pregnancy in multiple sclerosis. Libraries were prepared by immunoSEQ multiplex PCR; TCRdb keeps only in-frame clonotypes and omits some of them. The profile shows around 72,000 clones, about 89% of them singletons. The sample was CD4+ T cells from peripheral blood mononuclear cells, taken before pregnancy. These receptor sequences come from a female donor with multiple sclerosis, enrolled in a pregnancy study.

The chain carries TRBV25-1 and TRBJ2-7; the match to TRBD2 covers 8 bases. The germline gives CDR1 MGHDK, CDR2 SYGVNS. The CDR3 contains 13 residues. Trimming at V came to 6 bases and at J to 1 base, leaving 2 bases not matched to a gene. The CDR3 DNA is TGTGCCAGCAGCCTAGCGGGTTCCTACGAGCAGTACTTC. It translates to CASSLAGSYEQYF.

The chain carries TRBV7-3 and TRBJ2-1; tentative D call: TRBD1 (5 bases). V was trimmed by 3 bases and J by 6 bases, leaving 12 bases between them. Per germline, CDR1 SGHTA and CDR2 FQGTGA. This CDR3 has 14 amino acids. The CDR3 reads CASSFQGYSNEQFF. In DNA form, the CDR3 reads TGTGCCAGCAGCTTCCAGGGCTACTCCAATGAGCAGTTCTTC.

The V and J genes are TRBV15 and TRBJ2-5; D unresolved. V was shortened by 3 bases and J by 2 bases, with 13 bases between the two germline ends. CDR3 length: 15 amino acids. Germline CDR1 and CDR2: LNHNV and YYDKDF (reference sequence). The CDR3 spells CATSRSSAPQETQYF. The DNA of the CDR3 is TGTGCCACCAGCAGGAGTTCCGCGCCGCAAGAGACCCAGTACTTC.

The genes are TRBV9 and TRBJ2-5; the D gene is possibly TRBD1 (6 bases). Germline V gene lookup returns CDR1 SGDLS and CDR2 YYNGEE. The CDR3 length is 13 residues. Trimming took off 2 bases at V and 7 bases at J, with 12 bases between the two ends. The CDR3 nucleotides read TGTGCCAGCAGCGTTAACGCACAGGGGACCCAGTACTTC. As protein: CASSVNAQGTQYF.

V usage is TRBV19 and J usage is TRBJ2-1; 7 nucleotides agree with TRBD1. Germline CDR1 is LNHDA and CDR2 is SQIVND (reference sequence). The V segment lost 1 base and the J segment 4 bases; nucleotides outside the gene matches: 4. The CDR3 sequence is 15 residues long. In DNA, the CDR3 is TGTGCCAGTAGTATAGGCCCGGACAGGTACAATGAGCAGTTCTTC. This sequence encodes CASSIGPDRYNEQFF.

V gene TRBV5-4 combines with J gene TRBJ2-7, with 9 nucleotides matching TRBD2. With V trimmed by 4 bases and J by 4 bases, 6 bases remained unmatched. This CDR3 comprises 14 residues. CDR1 SGHNT and CDR2 YYREEE come from the germline V gene (reference sequence). The CDR3 region is CASSAGGPLYEQYF. The CDR3 DNA is TGTGCCAGCAGCGCGGGGGGGCCTTTGTACGAGCAGTACTTC.

The chain is built from TRBV5-1 and TRBJ2-7; TRBD1 matches at 9 bases. CDR3 length: 14 amino acids. Unmatched junction bases numbered 7, after V lost 4 bases and J lost 5 bases. Germline lookup yields CDR1 SGHRS and CDR2 YFSETQ. Here the CDR3 DNA reads TGCGCCAGCAGCCCAGGACAGGGGAGGAACGAGCAGTACTTC. Translating it yields CASSPGQGRNEQYF.

This chain joins TRBV5-1 and TRBJ2-7; 8 bases align to TRBD1. The trim removed 8 bases at V and 3 bases at J, leaving 10 bases unmatched. The CDR3 is made up of 14 amino acids. The germline V gene has CDR1 SGHRS and CDR2 YFSETQ. CDR3 DNA sequence: TGCGCCAGTTCTGGGACAGGCACTAGCTACGAGCAGTACTTC. Encoded protein: CASSGTGTSYEQYF.

The chain joins TRBV19 to TRBJ1-1; maybe TRBD1 (5 bases). The V end lost 7 bases, the J end lost 0 bases, and 15 bases lay between the germline ends. Germline assignment: CDR1 LNHDA and CDR2 SQIVND (reference sequence). The CDR3 totals 15 residues. The DNA for the CDR3 is TGTGCCAGTAACAGGATAGACAGAATGAACACTGAAGCTTTCTTT. The encoded protein is CASNRIDRMNTEAFF.

The chain has TRBV6-1 and TRBJ1-5, with a possible D match to TRBD1 (5 bases). The CDR3 length is 15 residues. CDR1 and CDR2 from the germline V gene are MNHNS and SASEGT. The ends were cut back, 7 bases at V and 2 bases at J, with 15 bases in the middle. The CDR3 sequence is CASTAGGWGNQPQHF. In nucleotides, the CDR3 is TGTGCCAGCACCGCGGGGGGTTGGGGCAATCAGCCCCAGCATTTT.

The CDR3 sequence: CASSLQGMVPEQYF. Written as DNA, the CDR3 is TGTGCCAGCAGCTTACAGGGGATGGTCCCCGAGCAGTACTTC. This sequence joins TRBV7-2 and TRBJ2-7; TRBD1 is a possible D gene (6 bases). This CDR3 comprises 14 residues. Germline CDR1 SGHTA, CDR2 FQGNSA. Trimming cost V 2 bases and J 6 bases, with 14 bases left between them.